This is a list of T cell receptor beta chains from one sample in a study of spatial heterogeneity in lung cancer. TCRdb ran MiXCR on the 5' RACE reads and lists one entry per CDR3 protein. The data contain 9,000 to 10,000 distinct CDR3 sequences, about 3% of them singletons. Sequencing used lung tumor tissue, obtained at surgery. The receptors stem from a male donor with early-stage non-small cell lung cancer. The CDR3 runs from the conserved cysteine through the conserved F or W. The D gene is left open where the match is weak. Clone size is stated in some rows and not others, as once, few, many or a class when expanded.

abundance,j_gene,v_gene,d_gene,CDR3aa,CDR3nt
many,TRBJ1-4,TRBV12-3/TRBV12-4,NA,CASSPRGDLGATNEKLFF,TGTGCCAGCAGTCCTAGGGGGGATTTGGGAGCAACTAATGAAAAACTGTTTTTT
many,TRBJ1-5,TRBV6-2/TRBV6-3,TRBD1,CASSPFGTGPNQPQHF,TGTGCCAGCAGTCCCTTCGGGACAGGGCCCAATCAGCCCCAGCATTTT
many,TRBJ2-3,TRBV7-2,NA,CASSRGLTDTQYF,TGTGCCAGCAGTAGGGGACTCACAGATACGCAGTATTTT
many,TRBJ2-1,TRBV11-2,NA,CASTPFWTVTNNEQFF,TGTGCCAGCACCCCATTTTGGACAGTCACCAACAATGAGCAGTTCTTC
many,TRBJ2-1,TRBV15,NA,CATSRVRGAYNEQFF,TGTGCCACCAGCAGAGTGCGAGGGGCCTACAATGAGCAGTTCTTC
many,TRBJ1-2,TRBV23-1,NA,CASSGTGANYGYTF,TGCGCCAGCAGTGGGACGGGGGCTAACTATGGCTACACCTTC
few,TRBJ1-4,TRBV18,NA,CASSPAIPGSNEKLFF,TGTGCCAGCTCACCGGCAATACCAGGATCGAATGAAAAACTGTTTTTT
many,TRBJ1-1,TRBV5-6,NA,CASSTTGPNTEAFF,TGTGCCAGCAGCACCACAGGGCCGAACACTGAAGCTTTCTTT
NA,TRBJ1-1,TRBV27,TRBD1,CASSSDRVSGAFF,TGTGCCAGCAGTTCCGACAGGGTCTCGGGGGCTTTCTTT
few,TRBJ1-6,TRBV7-3,NA,CASSVFTGSPLHF,TGTGCCAGCAGCGTCTTCACTGGTTCACCCCTCCACTTT
many,TRBJ2-7,TRBV10-1,NA,CASSLSSRDEQYF,TGCGCCAGCAGTCTTAGTTCCAGGGACGAGCAGTACTTC
NA,TRBJ1-3,TRBV30,NA,CAWTRDSGNTIHF,TGTGCCTGGACAAGGGACTCTGGAAACACCATACATTTT
medium-sized,TRBJ1-4,TRBV20-1,NA,CSARGQQNEKLFF,TGCAGTGCTAGGGGGCAGCAGAATGAAAAACTGTTTTTT
many,TRBJ1-2,TRBV28,NA,CASSFPTATHYGYTF,TGTGCCAGCAGTTTCCCCACAGCCACACACTATGGCTACACCTTC
many,TRBJ2-4,TRBV6-2/TRBV6-3,NA,CASSYRPGSSTEDLAKNIQYF,TGTGCCAGCAGTTACCGTCCGGGATCATCGACGGAGGATTTGGCCAAAAACATTCAGTACTTC
medium-sized,TRBJ2-7,TRBV10-3,NA,CAISVGSGVADEQYF,TGTGCCATCAGTGTAGGCAGCGGCGTGGCGGACGAGCAGTACTTC
many,TRBJ2-3,TRBV18,NA,CASSETGHSTQYF,TGTGCCAGCTCGGAGACCGGCCATAGTACGCAGTATTTT
medium-sized,TRBJ2-6,TRBV2,NA,CASTEVGTGANVLTF,TGTGCCAGCACTGAGGTGGGCACAGGGGCCAACGTCCTGACTTTC
many,TRBJ2-3,TRBV5-4,NA,CASSQTGAGTDTQYF,TGTGCCAGCAGCCAGACGGGGGCCGGCACAGATACGCAGTATTTT
many,TRBJ2-1,TRBV7-9,TRBD1,CASRPDRAVYNEQFF,TGTGCCAGCAGACCCGACAGGGCGGTCTACAATGAGCAGTTCTTC
few,TRBJ2-5,TRBV24-1,NA,CATSDLGPIETQYF,TGTGCCACCAGTGACCTTGGACCGATAGAGACCCAGTACTTC
NA,TRBJ2-3,TRBV7-2,NA,CASSTALVTDTQYF,TGTGCCAGCAGTACAGCCTTAGTCACAGATACGCAGTATTTT
many,TRBJ1-5,TRBV3-1,TRBD1,CASSRGQGGQPQHF,TGTGCCAGCAGCAGGGGACAGGGGGGCCAGCCCCAGCATTTT
many,TRBJ2-3,TRBV27,NA,CASSVTGTTLGDTQYF,TGTGCCAGCAGTGTTACCGGGACCACCCTTGGGGATACGCAGTATTTT
many,TRBJ2-1,TRBV5-1,NA,CASSLAGLRNEQFF,TGCGCCAGCAGCTTGGCCGGTCTTAGGAATGAGCAGTTCTTC
many,TRBJ1-2,TRBV15,NA,CATSRETGANYGYTF,TGTGCCACCAGCAGAGAGACGGGAGCTAACTATGGCTACACCTTC
many,TRBJ2-7,TRBV23-1,NA,CASSQGSGGPYSYEQYF,TGCGCCAGCAGTCAGGGTTCAGGGGGGCCCTACTCCTACGAGCAGTACTTC
many,TRBJ2-3,TRBV28,NA,CASSFSGSFTDTQYF,TGTGCCAGCAGTTTTTCGGGGTCTTTCACAGATACGCAGTATTTT